These 13 T cell receptor beta chains came from one sample sequenced in a study of blood T cell repertoires in COVID-19. The assay was immunoSEQ multiplex PCR, and TCRdb's table has in-frame clones only and misses some. Altogether some 110,000 clones are present, approximately 87% being singletons, with the ten largest covering approximately 8.7%. Sequencing was carried out using peripheral blood. All receptors derive from a man aged 65 to 79 who had recovered from COVID-19.

The chain joins TRBV18 to TRBJ2-7, with D possibly TRBD1 on 6 matching bases. Per germline, CDR1 KGHSH and CDR2 LQKENI. Trimming took 4 bases from V and 12 from J, leaving 16 bases between them. The CDR3 totals 12 residues. In DNA, the CDR3 is TGTGCCAGCTCACAGCGACAGGACCGCTGGTACTTC. Amino acid sequence: CASSQRQDRWYF.

The V call is TRBV6-5, the J call TRBJ1-2; a weak D match, TRBD1 (5 bases). The CDR3 is 13 residues long. The V gene's germline CDR1 is MNHEY and CDR2 SVGAGI. Trimming stripped 6 bases from V and 2 bases from J, with 10 bases between. In DNA form, the CDR3 reads TGTGCCAGCAGGAGGGACTCGAACTATGGCTACACCTTC. Translating it yields CASRRDSNYGYTF.

The V gene is TRBV25-1, the J gene TRBJ1-1; 7 nucleotides agree with TRBD1. From germline, CDR1 is MGHDK and CDR2 SYGVNS. J was trimmed by 0 bases and V by 3 bases; bases with no gene match: 10. This CDR3 spans 17 amino acids. CDR3 coding DNA: TGTGCCAGCAGTGATTTCTCAGGGGGGAATTTGAACACTGAAGCTTTCTTT. Amino acids: CASSDFSGGNLNTEAFF.

V usage is TRBV5-5 and J usage is TRBJ2-7, with 7 nucleotides matching TRBD1. CDR1 is SGHKS and CDR2 is YYEKEE in the germline V gene (reference sequence). The CDR3 has 15 residues. V gave up 0 bases and J gave up 10 bases; unmatched junction bases: 13. CDR3 loop: CASSLAGTAFMEQYF. In DNA form, the CDR3 reads TGTGCCAGCAGCTTGGCCGGGACAGCCTTTATGGAACAGTACTTC.

The gene calls are TRBV7-2 and TRBJ2-5, with D unresolved. V was trimmed by 4 bases and J by 1 base, leaving 13 bases between them. This CDR3 spans 15 amino acids. Germline V CDR1 and CDR2: SGHTA, FQGNSA. The CDR3 DNA reads TGTGCCAGCAGCTACCTCTTTGCGGCCCAAGAGACCCAGTACTTC. It is translated as CASSYLFAAQETQYF.

V is TRBV19 and J is TRBJ1-5; no firm D call. This CDR3 comprises 15 residues. Trimming took off 5 bases at V and 0 bases at J, with 11 bases between the two ends. Germline CDR1 reads LNHDA; CDR2 reads SQIVND (reference sequence). In DNA form, the CDR3 reads TGTGCCAGTAGTTATACGGGGTATAGCAATCAGCCCCAGCATTTT. Amino acids: CASSYTGYSNQPQHF.

The gene calls are TRBV9 and TRBJ2-2; 8 nucleotides align to TRBD2. Trimming removed 2 bases from V and 7 bases from J; junction bases left unmatched: 7. This CDR3 has 15 amino acids. CDR1 SGDLS and CDR2 YYNGEE come from the germline V gene. CDR3 in DNA: TGTGCCAGCAGCGTCGGACTAGCCAAGGGCGGGGAGCTGTTTTTT. Translation gives CASSVGLAKGGELFF.

V is TRBV24-1 and J is TRBJ2-3, with 8 bases matching TRBD2. J gave up 3 bases and V 11 bases, and 9 bases lay outside the gene matches. Germline CDR1 reads KGHDR; CDR2 reads SFDVKD. The CDR3 contains 14 residues. For the CDR3, the DNA is TGTGCCATCATGCCCGGGGGGGGGACAGATACGCAGTATTTT. Translating gives CAIMPGGGTDTQYF.

V is TRBV19 and J is TRBJ1-5; 9 nucleotides align to TRBD1. The V gene's germline CDR1 is LNHDA and CDR2 SQIVND (reference sequence). The CDR3 extends over 19 amino acids. The junction had 15 bases not matched to a gene; V was cut back by 6 bases and J by 0 bases. The CDR3 here is CASRTPGQGDKFSNQPQHF. The CDR3 region has the DNA TGTGCCAGTAGGACACCGGGACAGGGCGATAAGTTTAGCAATCAGCCCCAGCATTTT.

The chain joins TRBV5-1 to TRBJ1-1, with unresolved D. The germline V gene encodes CDR1 SGHRS and CDR2 YFSETQ. The CDR3 has 15 residues. Trimming pared 0 bases from V and 1 base from J, leaving 10 bases between. Here the CDR3 DNA reads TGCGCCAGCAGCTTGGGTGGGAGAGGGAACACTGAAGCTTTCTTT. Translation gives CASSLGGRGNTEAFF.

CDR3 nucleotide sequence: TGTGCCAGCAGCTTTTTCTCAGGTTACAATGAGCAGTTCTTC. Its translation: CASSFFSGYNEQFF. The chain uses TRBV5-6 and TRBJ2-1; D unresolved. The V end was cut by 2 bases, the J end by 4 bases, with 10 bases between. The V gene's germline CDR1 is SGHDT and CDR2 YYEEEE. The CDR3 covers 14 residues. Complete variable domain (other parts from reference TRBV5-6 and TRBJ2-1): DAGVTQSPTHLIKTRGQQVTLRCSPKSGHDTVSWYQQALGQGPQFIFQYYEEEERQRGNFPDRFSGHQFPNYSSELNVNALLLGDSALYLCASSFFSGYNEQFFGPGTRLTVL.

This clone came up once. V and J are TRBV6-5 and TRBJ2-5; D is possibly TRBD1 (5 bases). The germline CDR1 and CDR2 sequences are MNHEY and SVGAGI. Between the trimmed V and J ends, which lost 6 bases and 1 base, there was a span of 9 bases. The CDR3 consists of 13 residues. The CDR3 loop is CASSRAPQETQYF. In DNA, the CDR3 is TGTGCCAGCAGCAGGGCCCCCCAAGAGACCCAGTACTTC.

V is TRBV28 and J is TRBJ1-1; a possible D gene is TRBD1 (6 bases). The germline V gene encodes CDR1 MDHEN and CDR2 SYDVKM. V shed 3 bases and J shed 6 bases, with 23 bases lying between them. The CDR3 is made up of 17 amino acids. As DNA, the CDR3 is TGTGCCAGCAGTTTGGGCCTCGGGGGGGGCAGGACCCCTGAAGCTTTCTTT. Residues: CASSLGLGGGRTPEAFF.